Below, one T cell receptor beta chain is given with its context. Its matching antigen is unknown. The ends were cut back, 4 bases at V and 0 bases at J, with 7 bases in the middle. Looked up from germline, CDR1 is SGHTA and CDR2 is FQGNSA. The length of the CDR3 is 14 residues. This specimen comes from a study of blood T cells in healthy people across ages. Then a second PCR, running about 6 to 12 cycles, was carried out with a sample-barcoded 5' primer and a J-beta primer mix. TCRdb independently ran MiXCR on the 5' RACE reads; one entry per CDR3 protein. The sample carries approximately 290,000 distinct CDR3 sequences, 25% to 30% recorded once. Study-wide results and caveats: Whereas aged donors had fewer naive CD4+ cells, long-lived donors had more of them and higher diversity.

Whenever a sample was processed, at least 7 million PBMCs were isolated. What was sequenced was blood. The sequence was obtained from a woman in her 70s in good health. This chain uses TRBV7-2 with TRBJ1-5; possibly TRBD1 for D (5 bases). The CDR3 sequence: CASSSGASNQPQHF. CDR3 nucleotides: TGTGCCAGCAGCTCCGGGGCTAGCAATCAGCCCCAGCATTTT.